This T cell receptor beta chain was sequenced during a study of blood T cell repertoires in COVID-19. Study overall: Samples taken during acute and convalescent COVID-19 were collected in the United States, Italy and Spain. PBMCs, B-cell-depleted T cells, or T cells were the source of the cDNA or gDNA that made up the material.

Per the authors' pipeline: From reference gene primer amplification, estimates of nucleated cell counts were derived. The repertoire was sequenced with immunoSEQ multiplex PCR; TCRdb's copy has only in-frame clones and lacks some. V and J calls and clone size are given by that table; D and trimming were obtained from the DNA. The sample yields 250,000 to 350,000 clones, over 70% seen once. The CDR3 runs 14 residues. Trimming cost V 1 base and J 6 bases, with 13 bases left between them. CDR1 is KGHSH and CDR2 is LQKENI in the germline V gene. The chain couples TRBV18 to TRBJ2-7; possibly TRBD2 for D (6 bases). The specimen was peripheral blood. The TCR sequence derives from a woman between 45 and 60 years old with acute or convalescent COVID-19. CDR3 loop: CASSPLGGASEQYF. CDR3 DNA sequence: TGTGCCAGCTCACCACTCGGAGGGGCCAGCGAGCAGTACTTC. Full variable domain (missing parts from reference TRBV18 and TRBJ2-7): NAGVMQNPRHLVRRRGQEARLRCSPMKGHSHVYWYRQLPEEGLKFMVYLQKENIIDESGMPKERFSAEFPKEGPSILRIQQVVRGDSAAYFCASSPLGGASEQYFGPGTRLTVT.